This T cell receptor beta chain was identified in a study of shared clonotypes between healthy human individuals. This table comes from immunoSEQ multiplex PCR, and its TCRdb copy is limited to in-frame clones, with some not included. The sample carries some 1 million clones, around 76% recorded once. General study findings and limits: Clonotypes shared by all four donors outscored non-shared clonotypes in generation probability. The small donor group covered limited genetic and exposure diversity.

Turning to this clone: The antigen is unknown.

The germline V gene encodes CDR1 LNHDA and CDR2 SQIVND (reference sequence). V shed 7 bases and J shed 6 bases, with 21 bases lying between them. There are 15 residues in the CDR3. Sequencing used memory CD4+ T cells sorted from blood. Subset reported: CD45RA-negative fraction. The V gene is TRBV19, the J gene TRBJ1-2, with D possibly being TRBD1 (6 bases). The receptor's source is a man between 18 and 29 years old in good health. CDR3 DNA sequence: TGTGCCAGTACCACCACGGTTGGGGGGCGCGATGGCTACACCTTC. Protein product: CASTTTVGGRDGYTF.